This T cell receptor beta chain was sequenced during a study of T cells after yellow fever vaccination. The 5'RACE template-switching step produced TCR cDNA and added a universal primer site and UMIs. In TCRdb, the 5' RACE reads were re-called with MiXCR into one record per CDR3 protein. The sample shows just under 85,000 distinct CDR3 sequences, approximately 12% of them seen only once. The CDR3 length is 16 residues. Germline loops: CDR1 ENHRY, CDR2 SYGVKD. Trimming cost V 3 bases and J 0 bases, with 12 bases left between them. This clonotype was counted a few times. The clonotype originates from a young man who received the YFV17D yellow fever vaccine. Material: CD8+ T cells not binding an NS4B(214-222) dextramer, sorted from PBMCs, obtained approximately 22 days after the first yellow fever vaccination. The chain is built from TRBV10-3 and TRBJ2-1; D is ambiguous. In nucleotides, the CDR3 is TGTGCCATCAGTGACCCGGACCGCAGCTCCTACAATGAGCAGTTCTTC. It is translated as CAISDPDRSSYNEQFF.